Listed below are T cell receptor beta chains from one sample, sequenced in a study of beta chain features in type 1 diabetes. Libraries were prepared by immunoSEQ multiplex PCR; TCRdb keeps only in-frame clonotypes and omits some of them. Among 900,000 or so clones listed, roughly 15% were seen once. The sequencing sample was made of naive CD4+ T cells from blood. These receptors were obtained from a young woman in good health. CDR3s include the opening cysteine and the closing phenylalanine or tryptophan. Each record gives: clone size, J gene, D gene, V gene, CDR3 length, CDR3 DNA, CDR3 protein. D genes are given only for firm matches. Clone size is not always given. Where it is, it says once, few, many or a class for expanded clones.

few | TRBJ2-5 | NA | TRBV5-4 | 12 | TGTGCCAGCAGCCACGATCAGGAGACCCAGTACTTC | CASSHDQETQYF
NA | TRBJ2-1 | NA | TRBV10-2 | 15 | TGCGCCAGCCGGGATCCCGGGAGCTCCTACAATGAGCAGTTCTTC | CASRDPGSSYNEQFF
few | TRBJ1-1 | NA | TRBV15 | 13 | TGTGCCACCAGCAGAGATGAGATAGGGGAAGCTTTCTTT | CATSRDEIGEAFF
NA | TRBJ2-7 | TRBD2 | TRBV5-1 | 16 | TGCGCCAGCAGCTTACTAGCGACTAGCGTCTTCTACGAGCAGTACTTC | CASSLLATSVFYEQYF
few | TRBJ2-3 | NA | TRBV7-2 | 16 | TGTGCCAGCAGCTTAATGTGGCGGGGAAGCACAGATACGCAGTATTTT | CASSLMWRGSTDTQYF
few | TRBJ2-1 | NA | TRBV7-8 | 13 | TGTGCCAGCAGCTTAGGAGGGTTAGGGGAGCAGTTCTTC | CASSLGGLGEQFF
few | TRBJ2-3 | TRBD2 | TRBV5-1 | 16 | TGCGCCAGCAGCCGCCCGGGGCTAGCGGACACAGATACGCAGTATTTT | CASSRPGLADTDTQYF
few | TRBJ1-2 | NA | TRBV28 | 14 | TGTGCCAGCAGCCCCCAAGGGACTCGGAGGGCCTACACCTTC | CASSPQGTRRAYTF
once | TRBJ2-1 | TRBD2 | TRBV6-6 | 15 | TGTGCCAGCAGTTACGGGCTAGCGGGAATCGATGAGCAGTTCTTC | CASSYGLAGIDEQFF
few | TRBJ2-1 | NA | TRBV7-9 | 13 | TGTGCCAGCAGCTTTGAGTTCAGCAATGAGCAGTTCTTC | CASSFEFSNEQFF
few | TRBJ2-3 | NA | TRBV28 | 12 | TGTGCCAGCAGTTGGGGCTTAGATACGCAGTATTTT | CASSWGLDTQYF
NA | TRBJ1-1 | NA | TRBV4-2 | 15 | TGTGCCAGCAGCCACCTAGGGGTGGGGAACACTGAAGCTTTCTTT | CASSHLGVGNTEAFF
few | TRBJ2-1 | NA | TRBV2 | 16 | TGTGCCAGCAGTGAGATAACCGGCTCCTCCTACAATGAGCAGTTCTTC | CASSEITGSSYNEQFF
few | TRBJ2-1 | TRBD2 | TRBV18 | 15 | TGTGCCAGCTCATCAAGGACTAGCTCCTACAATGAGCAGTTCTTC | CASSSRTSSYNEQFF
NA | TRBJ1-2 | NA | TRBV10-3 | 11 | TGTGCCATCAGTGAACATTCTGGCTACACCTTC | CAISEHSGYTF
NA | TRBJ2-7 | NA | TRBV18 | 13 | TGTGCCAGCTCACCGAGCAGAGCCTACGAGCAGTACTTC | CASSPSRAYEQYF
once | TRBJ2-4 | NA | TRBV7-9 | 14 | TGTGCCAGCAGCTCCCGAGGGGGATTCGGCATTCAGTACTTC | CASSSRGGFGIQYF
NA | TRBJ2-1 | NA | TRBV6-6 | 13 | TGTGCCAGCAGTGGGAGCTCCTACAATGAGCAGTTCTTC | CASSGSSYNEQFF
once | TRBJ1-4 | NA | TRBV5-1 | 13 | TGCGCCAGCAGCTTGGCCGGCGGTGAAAAACTGTTTTTT | CASSLAGGEKLFF
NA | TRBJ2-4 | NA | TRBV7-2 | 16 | TGTGCCAGCACCCCTCAAACTCTAGGTGTTAAAAACATTCAGTACTTC | CASTPQTLGVKNIQYF
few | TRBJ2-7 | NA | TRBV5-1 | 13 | TGCGCCAGCAGCCTCCAGCAATCCTACGAGCAGTACTTC | CASSLQQSYEQYF
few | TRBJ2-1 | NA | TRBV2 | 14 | TGTGCCAGCAGTGAAGCGCGAAGGGTTAATGAGCAGTTCTTC | CASSEARRVNEQFF
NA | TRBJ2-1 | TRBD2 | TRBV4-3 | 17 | TGCGCCAGCAGCCAACCCAGCGGGAGATTCTCCTACAATGAGCAGTTCTTC | CASSQPSGRFSYNEQFF
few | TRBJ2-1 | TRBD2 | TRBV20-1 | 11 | TGCAGTGCTAGAGGATACGGGACTAAGTTCTTC | CSARGYGTKFF
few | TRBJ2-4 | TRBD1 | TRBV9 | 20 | TGTGCCAGCAGCGTCCCAGGGGGAACCCCCCCGCCTCTAGCCAAAAACATTCAGTACTTC | CASSVPGGTPPPLAKNIQYF
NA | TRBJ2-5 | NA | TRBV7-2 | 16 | TGTGCCAGCAGCTTAGGACCCCCCCGGGATCAAGAGACCCAGTACTTC | CASSLGPPRDQETQYF
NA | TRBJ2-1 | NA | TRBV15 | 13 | TGTGCCACCAGCAAGGGGCAGTACAATGAGCAGTTCTTC | CATSKGQYNEQFF
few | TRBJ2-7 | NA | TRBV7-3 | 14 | TGTGCCAGCAGCTTACAACACTCAACCTACGAGCAGTACTTC | CASSLQHSTYEQYF
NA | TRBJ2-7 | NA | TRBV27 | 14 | TGTGCCAGCAGCCGGGACACTACCTCCTACGAGCAGTACTTC | CASSRDTTSYEQYF
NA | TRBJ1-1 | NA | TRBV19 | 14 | TGTGCCAGTAGCATCTGGGGGCCCAACACTGAAGCTTTCTTT | CASSIWGPNTEAFF
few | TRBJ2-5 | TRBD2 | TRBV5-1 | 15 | TGCGCCAGCAGCTTGGGGCTAGCGGTCAAAGAGACCCAGTACTTC | CASSLGLAVKETQYF
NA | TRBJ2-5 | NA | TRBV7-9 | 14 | TGTGCCAGCAGCTTACGGGCAGTACAAGAGACCCAGTACTTC | CASSLRAVQETQYF
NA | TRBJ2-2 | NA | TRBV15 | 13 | TGTGCCACCAGCAGGGGGAGGACCGGGGAGCTGTTTTTT | CATSRGRTGELFF
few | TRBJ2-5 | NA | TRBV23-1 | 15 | TGCGCCAGCAGTCACCCGACAGTTGGCCAAGAGACCCAGTACTTC | CASSHPTVGQETQYF
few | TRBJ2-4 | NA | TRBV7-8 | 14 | TGTGCCAGCAGCTTACTGGAGATCAAGCACATTCAGTACTTC | CASSLLEIKHIQYF
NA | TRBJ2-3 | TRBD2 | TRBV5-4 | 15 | TGTGCCAGCAGTCTGGACCTAGCGGGCACAGATACGCAGTATTTT | CASSLDLAGTDTQYF